The next 16 T cell receptor beta chains were all read from a single sample in a study of human T cells and chemical hapten exposure (dated by TCRdb to the early 2020s). The time point label for this specimen denotes: patch test 3, about 24 weeks after DPC sensitization. In the paper's terms, the treatment or condition label means: therapeutic diphenylcyclopropenone sensitization with weekly scalp DPC. The library was built by means of RACE. Sequencing took place on a NextSeq 500. The public reads were quality trimmed at Q25 with fastp and then assembled into clones with MiXCR by TCRdb, keeping productive beta chains. Merged by CDR3 protein, the rows form single entries marked with the most common genes and DNA. The sample table contains 150,000 to 200,000 distinct CDR3 sequences; only one count was recorded for around 25% of them. The ten largest clonotypes hold under 2.5% of the sample. The material was whole blood, obtained in connection with sensitization to the hapten diphenylcyclopropenone (DPC). The receptors derive from a woman between 40 and 50 years old with alopecia areata. Some clones in this sample may be carry-over from other donors' samples.

In this sample, this clonotype turned up a few times. The J gene is TRBJ1-1, the V gene TRBV7-2, with D uncertain. CDR3 length: 14 residues. CDR1 and CDR2 from the germline V gene are SGHTA and FQGNSA. Trimming left V 0 bases short and J 1 base short, with 6 bases between. CDR3 DNA sequence: TGTGCCAGCAGCTTAGCGCGAGAGAACACTGAAGCTTTCTTT. This encodes CASSLARENTEAFF.

This chain links TRBV20-1 with TRBJ2-3; D gene ambiguous. The V gene's germline CDR1 is DFQATT and CDR2 SNEGSKA (reference sequence). The CDR3 has 11 residues. Trimming took 5 bases from V and 9 from J, leaving 12 bases between them. The chain's CDR3 is CSADQERTQYF. The CDR3 DNA follows: TGCAGTGCTGACCAGGAACGCACGCAGTATTTT.

The chain joins TRBV7-2 to TRBJ2-3; possibly TRBD1 or TRBD2 for D (5 bases each). Between the trimmed V and J ends, which lost 4 bases and 6 bases, there was a span of 17 bases. The CDR3 extends over 15 amino acids. CDR1 is SGHTA and CDR2 is FQGNSA in the germline V gene. CDR3 DNA: TGTGCCAGCAGCTCAACCCAGAACGGGGCGGATACGCAGTATTTT. It translates to CASSSTQNGADTQYF.

The rearrangement joins TRBV27 to TRBJ2-1; 8 bases map to TRBD1. Germline CDR1 MNHEY, CDR2 SMNVEV (reference sequence). The CDR3 consists of 14 residues. J gave up 10 bases and V 6 bases, and 11 bases lay outside the gene matches. CDR3 DNA: TGTGCCAGCAGCCGGGGGACAGGCCCCAGCGAGCAGTTCTTC. Its translation: CASSRGTGPSEQFF.

Here the CDR3 reads CSAPTGTEAIKNIQYF. The CDR3 DNA is TGCAGTGCTCCCACCGGGACCGAAGCTATCAAAAACATTCAGTACTTC. The V and J genes are TRBV20-1 and TRBJ2-4; either TRBD1 or TRBD2 may fit D (5 bases each). The V end was cut by 5 bases, the J end by 3 bases, with 20 bases between. This CDR3 region has 16 residues. Per the germline V gene, CDR1 is DFQATT and CDR2 is SNEGSKA (reference sequence).

The genes are TRBV20-1 and TRBJ2-6; weak D call: TRBD2 (6 bases). The germline CDR1 and CDR2 sequences are DFQATT and SNEGSKA (reference sequence). There are 15 residues in the CDR3. The V end lost 4 bases, the J end lost 4 bases, and 14 bases lay between the germline ends. The CDR3 DNA follows: TGCAGTGCTACCGCCTCGGGGGTGGGGGCCAACGTCCTGACTTTC. Its translation is CSATASGVGANVLTF.

This clonotype was seen a handful of times. CDR3 in amino acids: CASSLAPGLAGRSSYNEQFF. CDR3 coding DNA: TGTGCCAGCAGCTTAGCCCCGGGACTAGCGGGAAGGAGCTCCTACAATGAGCAGTTCTTC. V usage is TRBV7-2 and J usage is TRBJ2-1, with 13 bases identical to TRBD2. The CDR3 totals 20 residues. Per the germline V gene, CDR1 is SGHTA and CDR2 is FQGNSA. V lost 0 bases, J lost 0 bases, and 8 bases stayed unmatched.

This clonotype was seen many times. V gene TRBV27 combines with J gene TRBJ2-7; TRBD1 aligns across 9 bases. Per the germline V gene, CDR1 is MNHEY and CDR2 is SMNVEV (reference sequence). This CDR3 is 15 amino acids long. V gave up 5 bases and J gave up 7 bases; unmatched junction bases: 12. CDR3 DNA: TGTGCCAGCAGTGCCCCCGGGACAGGGCAGAGAGAGCAGTACTTC. It specifies CASSAPGTGQREQYF.

This clonotype was recorded a few times. V usage is TRBV19 and J usage is TRBJ2-3; unclear D gene. The V and J ends lost 1 base and 4 bases respectively, with 15 bases between them. Looked up from germline, CDR1 is LNHDA and CDR2 is SQIVND (reference sequence). The CDR3 length is 16 residues. This CDR3 is CASSIARQRRSDTQYF. CDR3 DNA: TGTGCCAGTAGTATAGCTCGCCAGCGTCGATCAGATACGCAGTATTTT.

The chain is built from TRBV7-2 and TRBJ2-4; 7 bases match TRBD1. The V gene end was trimmed by 5 bases and the J gene end by 1 base; junction bases not matched to a gene: 17. This CDR3 contains 19 residues. CDR1 and CDR2 (germline): SGHTA, FQGNSA. CDR3 bases: TGTGCCAGCAGCCTCACTGTTAACCTCAAGGACAGGGCCAAAAACATTCAGTACTTC. Translating gives CASSLTVNLKDRAKNIQYF. Drawing the rest from reference TRBV7-2 and TRBJ2-4, the complete variable domain is GAGVSQSPSNKVTEKGKDVELRCDPISGHTALYWYRQSLGQGLEFLIYFQGNSAPDKSGLPSDRFSAERTGGSVSTLTIQRTQQEDSAVYLCASSLTVNLKDRAKNIQYFGAGTRLSVL.

The chain employs TRBV6-2 or TRBV6-3 and TRBJ2-5; D is possibly TRBD1 (6 bases). This CDR3 has 14 residues. Germline V gene data show CDR1 as MNHEY and CDR2 as SVGEGT. Between the trimmed V and J ends, which lost 5 bases and 2 bases, there was a span of 12 bases. The CDR3 loop reads CASSPTGLQETQYF. The CDR3 DNA is TGTGCCAGCAGTCCTACAGGGTTGCAAGAGACCCAGTACTTC.

The rearrangement uses TRBV9 and TRBJ2-4, with TRBD1 as a possible D gene (5 bases). Germline V gene lookup returns CDR1 SGDLS and CDR2 YYNGEE. V lost 0 bases, J lost 5 bases, and 9 bases lay in between. This CDR3 is 14 amino acids long. The CDR3 here is CASSVEGQENIQYF. In nucleotides, the CDR3 is TGTGCCAGCAGCGTAGAGGGGCAAGAAAACATTCAGTACTTC.

The genes are TRBV7-8 and TRBJ2-3; possibly TRBD2 for D (5 bases). From germline, CDR1 is SGHVS and CDR2 FQNEAQ. Trimming took 8 bases from V and 0 from J, leaving 18 bases between them. This CDR3 region has 16 residues. In DNA, the CDR3 is TGTGCCAGCGCCGACTATGTGGGTCTTAGCACAGATACGCAGTATTTT. This gives the protein CASADYVGLSTDTQYF.

This clonotype appeared a single time. This chain connects TRBV7-2 to TRBJ1-1; D is perhaps TRBD1 (6 bases). The germline V and J ends were trimmed by 1 base and 7 bases, with 22 bases remaining between them. This CDR3 is built from 17 residues. Germline lookup yields CDR1 SGHTA and CDR2 FQGNSA. The CDR3 DNA sequence: TGTGCCAGCAGCTTAGGTCGGAGAGTAGGCAGGGGAATTGAAGCTTTCTTT. It translates to CASSLGRRVGRGIEAFF.

The count of this clonotype is one. J is TRBJ2-7 and V is TRBV6-5; D unclear. Germline CDR1 reads MNHEY; CDR2 reads SVGAGI. V shed 4 bases and J shed 0 bases, with 13 bases lying between them. This CDR3 comprises 15 residues. CDR3 bases: TGTGCCAGCAGTTCCCAGGCCATGAGCTCCTACGAGCAGTACTTC. Translation: CASSSQAMSSYEQYF.

This clonotype was counted a few times. The chain carries TRBV9 and TRBJ2-1, with a tentative D call TRBD1 (5 bases). Germline V lookup: CDR1 SGDLS, CDR2 YYNGEE. The length of the CDR3 is 12 residues. The V end was cut by 4 bases, the J end by 9 bases, with 11 bases between. This CDR3 reads CASSPAQGEQFF. CDR3 DNA: TGTGCCAGCAGCCCAGCTCAGGGTGAGCAGTTCTTC.